This TCR beta chain was sequenced during a study of T cell responses to AZD1222 COVID-19 vaccine. Study observations and caveats: The donors showed a predominance of white British ancestry and of females, with possible underestimation of clonal diversity. Dominant at 160-218 and 743-854, vaccine-associated CD4 TCRs also spanned spike. Spike-specific TCR breadth and depth were elevated following two AZD1222 doses.

Comment on this clone: Its cognate antigen is unknown.

V shed 4 bases and J 5 bases; nucleotides not matched to a gene: 8. This CDR3 is built from 15 residues. CDR1 and CDR2 (germline): MDHEN, SYDVKM. The repertoire was sequenced with immunoSEQ multiplex PCR; TCRdb's copy has only in-frame clones and lacks some. The table shows some 140,000 clones, with roughly 90% occurring only once. This specimen was peripheral blood, taken on day 0 of AZD1222 vaccination. The chain employs TRBV28 and TRBJ2-7, with 10 bases fitting TRBD1. This TCR was sampled from an adult in good health. The CDR3 here is CASSSHSGTGDEQYF. The CDR3 bases are TGTGCCAGCAGTTCCCACTCCGGGACAGGGGACGAGCAGTACTTC.